These 23 T cell receptor beta chains share one sample of origin, sequenced in a study of Ad26.COV2.S vaccination and SARS-CoV-2 variants (dated by TCRdb to 2020 to 2023). Taken with the paper, the label for treatment or condition translates to: 15 to 20 received Ad26.COV2.S at low or high dose, single or two shots; 5 received placebo; per-sample allocation not given. For vaccine and placebo recipients, repertoires were sequenced using samples collected on day 63 after the first injection. Libraries were constructed by the immunoSEQ multiplex PCR assay. The table comes from immuneACCESS by way of TCRdb, which keeps in-frame sequences with V and J called. Part of the clones is missing from these tables; in studies checked, under half for an unresolved V gene and the rest for unknown reasons. The sample records about 480,000 clones, roughly nine tenths of which are singletons. The ten most abundant clones make up roughly 12% of the sample.

The sequencing used peripheral blood, collected in a trial of Ad26.COV2.S vaccine versus placebo. The receptor set was obtained from a person between 18 and 59 years old who received the Ad26.COV2.S COVID-19 vaccine or a placebo.

The J gene is TRBJ1-1, the V gene TRBV5-5; a weak D match, TRBD1 (5 bases). CDR1 and CDR2 from the germline V gene are SGHKS and YYEKEE (reference sequence). CDR3 size: 14 residues. Between the trimmed V and J ends, which lost 7 bases and 1 base, there was a span of 14 bases. The CDR3, as DNA: TGTGCCAGCTTTCAGGACGGGACGAACACTGAAGCTTTCTTT. This gives the protein CASFQDGTNTEAFF. Combining the CDR3 with reference TRBV5-5 and TRBJ1-1 gives the whole variable domain DAGVTQSPTHLIKTRGQQVTLRCSPISGHKSVSWYQQVLGQGPQFIFQYYEKEERGRGNFPDRFSARQFPNYSSELNVNALLLGDSALYLCASFQDGTNTEAFFGQGTRLTVV.

This rearrangement joins TRBV9 to TRBJ1-6, with unresolved D. V shed 3 bases and J shed 6 bases, with 10 bases lying between them. Germline V CDR1 and CDR2: SGDLS, YYNGEE. The CDR3 is 14 amino acids. Here the CDR3 reads CASSARWGNSPLHF. The CDR3 nucleotides are TGTGCCAGCAGCGCCAGGTGGGGTAATTCACCCCTCCACTTT.

The CDR3 region is CARKGQGNTIYF. The CDR3 DNA reads TGTGCCAGGAAAGGACAGGGAAACACCATATATTTT. J is TRBJ1-3 and V is TRBV24-1, with a weak D call TRBD1 (6 bases). V lost 11 bases and J lost 4, with 11 bases in between. The CDR3 spans 12 residues. The germline CDR1 and CDR2 sequences are KGHDR and SFDVKD.

The chain is built from TRBV29-1 and TRBJ1-2; unclear D gene. Trimming left V 5 bases short and J 0 bases short, with 10 bases between. This CDR3 region has 13 residues. Germline V CDR1 and CDR2: SQVTM, ANQGSEA. Here the CDR3 reads CSVSHSANYGYTF. In DNA, the CDR3 is TGCAGCGTTAGCCATTCAGCTAACTATGGCTACACCTTC. The variable domain in full, with the rest retrieved from reference TRBV29-1 and TRBJ1-2, is SAVISQKPSRDICQRGTSLTIQCQVDSQVTMMFWYRQQPGQSLTLIATANQGSEATYESGFVIDKFPISRPNLTFSTLTVSNMSPEDSSIYLCSVSHSANYGYTFGSGTRLTVV.

This clone showed up just a few times. The chain uses TRBV2 and TRBJ2-1; tentatively, D is TRBD1 (7 bases). This CDR3 is built from 14 residues. Per the germline V gene, CDR1 is SNHLY and CDR2 is FYNNEI. V lost 8 bases and J 2 bases, leaving 13 bases between the germline ends. The CDR3 region is CASGGQGAYNEQFF. The CDR3 coding sequence is TGTGCCAGCGGAGGGCAGGGGGCCTACAATGAGCAGTTCTTC.

CDR3 amino acids: CASSQGTGGPYEQYF. CDR3 coding DNA: TGTGCCAGCAGCCAAGGGACAGGGGGCCCTTACGAGCAGTACTTC. V gene TRBV3-1 (or the pseudogene TRBV3-2) combines with J gene TRBJ2-7; 11 nucleotides match TRBD1. Germline trimming cut 1 base from V and 4 bases from J; bases unmatched to any gene: 3. Looked up from germline, CDR1 is LGHDT and CDR2 is YNNKEL (reference sequence). The CDR3 is 15 residues long.

This chain links TRBV6-1 with TRBJ1-6; D remains ambiguous. V lost 2 bases and J 6 bases, leaving 8 bases between the germline ends. The CDR3 loop spans 14 amino acids. The germline CDR1 and CDR2 sequences are MNHNS and SASEGT. This CDR3 reads CASSEFRTNSPLHF. The CDR3 DNA sequence: TGTGCCAGCAGTGAATTTCGGACTAATTCACCCCTCCACTTT.

The V gene is TRBV12-3 or TRBV12-4, the J gene TRBJ1-2; TRBD1 aligns across 7 bases. V lost 6 bases, J lost 4 bases, and 5 bases stayed unmatched. This CDR3 comprises 13 residues. In DNA form, the CDR3 reads TGTGCCAGCAGCAGACAGGGAAGCTATGGCTACACCTTC. Translation: CASSRQGSYGYTF.

The rearrangement links TRBV9 to TRBJ1-6; a possible D gene is TRBD1 (5 bases). This CDR3 comprises 15 residues. Trimming cost V 3 bases and J 7 bases, with 14 bases left between them. Germline values: CDR1 SGDLS, CDR2 YYNGEE. CDR3 protein: CASSGRMGVNSPLHF. The DNA for the CDR3 is TGTGCCAGCAGCGGAAGGATGGGGGTAAATTCACCCCTCCACTTT.

This chain joins TRBV12-3 or TRBV12-4 and TRBJ2-5, with D unclear. The CDR3 is 13 amino acids. Trimming cost V 4 bases and J 5 bases, with 11 bases left between them. This CDR3 is CASSSGFGETQYF. CDR3 bases: TGTGCCAGCAGTTCTGGGTTTGGGGAGACCCAGTACTTC.

Remarks on this clone: The sample carries other DNA sequences with the same CDR3. V gene TRBV28 combines with J gene TRBJ1-1; D not certain. The V end was cut by 11 bases, the J end by 4 bases, with 11 bases between. The CDR3 is 11 residues long. Germline V CDR1 and CDR2: MDHEN, SYDVKM. In DNA form, the CDR3 reads TGTGCCTCGTGGGGAGGCACTGAAGCTTTCTTT. Amino acid sequence: CASWGGTEAFF.

This chain links TRBV6-2 or TRBV6-3 with TRBJ1-5; D gene ambiguous. Trimming pared 6 bases from V and 6 bases from J, leaving 12 bases between. Germline values: CDR1 MNHEY, CDR2 SVGEGT. The CDR3 contains 13 residues. CDR3 residues: CASSPSVAQPQHF. Written as DNA, the CDR3 is TGTGCCAGCAGCCCATCGGTGGCTCAGCCCCAGCATTTT.

The J gene is TRBJ2-1, the V gene TRBV4-1; 8 bases are shared with TRBD2. V was clipped by 7 bases and J by 0 bases; unmatched bases: 8. Per the germline V gene, CDR1 is MGHRA and CDR2 is YSYEKL. There are 16 residues in the CDR3. The CDR3 reads CASTLRAGGSYNEQFF. The CDR3 coding sequence is TGCGCCAGCACCCTTCGGGCGGGGGGCTCCTACAATGAGCAGTTCTTC.

A single count supports this clone. The CDR3 loop is CASSFVQSNQPQHF. The CDR3, as DNA: TGTGCCAGTAGTTTCGTGCAAAGCAATCAGCCCCAGCATTTT. V gene TRBV19 combines with J gene TRBJ1-5; no clear D gene. In germline, CDR1 is LNHDA, CDR2 SQIVND (reference sequence). V was shortened by 5 bases and J by 1 base, with 9 bases between the two germline ends. The CDR3 runs 14 residues.

This chain uses TRBV6-5 with TRBJ2-5; the D is unclear. The V gene's germline CDR1 is MNHEY and CDR2 SVGAGI. Trimming shortened V by 11 bases and J by 1 base, and 17 bases separated the two germline ends. CDR3 size: 14 residues. CDR3 sequence reads: CAPFRKASQETQYF. The CDR3 DNA reads as TGTGCCCCCTTTAGGAAGGCGAGCCAAGAGACCCAGTACTTC.

This sequence joins TRBV29-1 and TRBJ2-7; TRBD1 matches 7 bases. The CDR3 runs to 12 residues. The germline gives CDR1 SQVTM, CDR2 ANQGSEA. The J segment lost 3 bases and the V segment lost 7 bases, leaving 6 bases of the junction unmatched. The CDR3 DNA follows: TGCAGCGCTCGACAGGGTGTCTACGAGCAGTACTTC. This codes for CSARQGVYEQYF.

J is TRBJ2-7 and V is TRBV29-1; possibly TRBD1 for D (9 bases). This CDR3 is built from 17 residues. Germline CDR1 reads SQVTM; CDR2 reads ANQGSEA. V lost 1 base to trimming and J lost 0 bases, with 19 bases between them. CDR3 bases: TGCAGCGTTGAAGGCGAGCGGGGGACAGGGCGCTCCTACGAGCAGTACTTC. Amino acid sequence: CSVEGERGTGRSYEQYF.

The J gene is TRBJ1-5, the V gene TRBV15, with D possibly being TRBD1 (6 bases). The CDR3 has 16 residues. Trimming cost V 8 bases and J 3 bases, with 20 bases left between them. Germline values: CDR1 LNHNV, CDR2 YYDKDF (reference sequence). Here the CDR3 reads CATQSRTGISNQPQHF. The CDR3 coding sequence is TGTGCCACCCAGAGCCGAACAGGGATCTCCAATCAGCCCCAGCATTTT.

The chain employs TRBV5-5 and TRBJ2-2, with D perhaps being TRBD1 or TRBD2 (6 bases each). CDR1 is SGHKS, CDR2 YYEKEE, per germline (reference sequence). V was cut by 3 bases and J by 1 base, with 13 bases left in between. This CDR3 has 16 amino acids. The CDR3 nucleotides are TGTGCCAGCAGCTCAGGGGCGGGGTGGAACACCGGGGAGCTGTTTTTT. Encoded protein: CASSSGAGWNTGELFF.

V usage is TRBV27 and J usage is TRBJ2-1; D assignment may be TRBD1 or TRBD2 (6 bases each). With 3 bases removed from V and 9 bases from J, the gap between germline ends came to 12 bases. In germline, CDR1 is MNHEY, CDR2 SMNVEV (reference sequence). CDR3 length equals 13 residues. CDR3 sequence: CASSLGGGIEQFF. CDR3 sequence (DNA): TGTGCCAGCAGTTTGGGGGGCGGAATTGAGCAGTTCTTC.

For the CDR3, the DNA is TGTGCCAGCAGTAACAACTACGAGCAGTACTTC. Translating gives CASSNNYEQYF. This chain links TRBV9 with TRBJ2-7; no clear D. The CDR3 consists of 11 residues. V was cut by 5 bases and J by 3 bases, with 6 bases left in between. Per the germline V gene, CDR1 is SGDLS and CDR2 is YYNGEE.

This clone has a single count. The gene calls are TRBV14 and TRBJ2-5, with D perhaps TRBD1 or TRBD2 (5 bases each). The CDR3 is made up of 15 amino acids. Germline V lookup: CDR1 SGHDN, CDR2 FVKESK. V was trimmed by 1 base and J by 7 bases, leaving 16 bases between them. In DNA, the CDR3 is TGTGCCAGCAGCCAAGTAACCGGGACGGAAGGGACCCAGTACTTC. Its translation is CASSQVTGTEGTQYF.

The genes are TRBV30 and TRBJ2-7, with TRBD2 matching over 11 bases. Germline CDR1 and CDR2: GTSNPN and SVGIG (reference sequence). Trimming took 5 bases from V and 9 from J; bases not matched to a gene: 9. The CDR3 has 13 amino acids. Written as DNA, the CDR3 is TGTGCCTGGGGACCTAGCGGGAGGAGGTGGCAGTACTTC. Translation: CAWGPSGRRWQYF. The full variable domain, its missing parts supplied by reference TRBV30 and TRBJ2-7, is SQTIHQWPATLVQPVGSPLSLECTVEGTSNPNLYWYRQAAGRGLQLLFYSVGIGQISSEVPQNLSASRPQDRQFILSSKKLLLSDSGFYLCAWGPSGRRWQYFGPGTRLTVT.